The 18 T cell receptor beta chains below were found in one sample sequenced in a study of shared clonotypes between healthy human individuals. Measured with immunoSEQ multiplex PCR; TCRdb has only the in-frame clones, and not every one. The sample lists 1.5 million to 2.5 million clones, about 95% seen once, with 1.2% in the top ten. The naive CD8 subset, CD45RO-negative cells positively selected for CCR7, excluded terminally differentiated effector memory CD45RA+ cells. The sequencing input was naive CD8+ T cells sorted from blood. Receptor source: a man younger than 30 in good health.

The chain recombines TRBV6-5 with TRBJ2-2; 10 positions match TRBD2. The V and J ends lost 4 bases and 7 bases, in that order; junction bases with no gene match: 6. CDR3 length equals 15 residues. Germline V lookup: CDR1 MNHEY, CDR2 SVGAGI. The CDR3 protein is CASSSLAGVIGELFF. The CDR3 DNA reads TGTGCCAGCAGTTCGCTAGCGGGAGTGATCGGGGAGCTGTTTTTT.

The chain couples TRBV6-1 to TRBJ2-6; no firm D call. Germline loops: CDR1 MNHNS, CDR2 SASEGT. The CDR3 runs 15 residues. Between the trimmed V and J ends, which lost 4 bases and 0 bases, there was a span of 7 bases. The DNA for the CDR3 is TGTGCCAGCAGTGGCCAGGACTCTGGGGCCAACGTCCTGACTTTC. The encoded protein is CASSGQDSGANVLTF.

The chain is built from TRBV28 and TRBJ1-2; D perhaps matches TRBD1 (5 bases). The CDR3 spans 15 residues. V dropped 6 bases and J dropped 10 bases, with 24 bases sitting between them. Germline loops: CDR1 MDHEN, CDR2 SYDVKM. In nucleotides, the CDR3 is TGTGCCAGCAGAAAGACCGGGACGGGTGCCGGGGACTACACCTTC. This encodes CASRKTGTGAGDYTF.

V usage is TRBV9 and J usage is TRBJ2-2; 9 nucleotides line up with TRBD2. In germline, CDR1 is SGDLS, CDR2 YYNGEE. Trimming cost V 3 bases and J 3 bases; bases outside gene matches: 6. The length of the CDR3 is 16 residues. The CDR3 loop reads CASSDSGRRDTGELFF. For the CDR3, the DNA is TGTGCCAGCAGCGATAGCGGGAGACGCGACACCGGGGAGCTGTTTTTT.

V usage is TRBV25-1 and J usage is TRBJ2-3, with 9 bases matching TRBD2. Germline V gene lookup returns CDR1 MGHDK and CDR2 SYGVNS. Unmatched junction bases numbered 7, after V lost 2 bases and J lost 1 base. The CDR3 loop spans 17 amino acids. The CDR3 nucleotides read TGTGCCAGCAGTGAAATCCTAGCGGGGTGGGGCACAGATACGCAGTATTTT. Its protein product is CASSEILAGWGTDTQYF.

To note about this clone: One junction end does not reproduce the germline sequence, and a read error may be involved. This chain connects TRBV6-1 to TRBJ1-1, with D unresolved. CDR3 length: 11 residues. CDR1 MNHNS and CDR2 SASEGT come from the germline V gene. The CDR3 DNA reads TGTGCCAGCAGTGGGTATGGGGTTGCGAGCTTT. Its translation: CASSGYGVASF.

The chain couples TRBV12-5 to TRBJ2-1; either TRBD1 or TRBD2 may fit D (6 bases each). Germline CDR1 is LGHNT and CDR2 is FRNRAP. CDR3 length: 13 residues. V lost 5 bases to trimming and J lost 4 bases, with 9 bases between them. The CDR3 DNA reads TGTGCTAGTGGTAGGGGGGAGTACAATGAGCAGTTCTTC. Translating gives CASGRGEYNEQFF. The full variable domain, with the rest looked up from reference TRBV12-5 and TRBJ2-1, is DARVTQTPRHKVTEMGQEVTMRCQPILGHNTVFWYRQTMMQGLELLAYFRNRAPLDDSGMPKDRFSAEMPDATLATLKIQPSEPRDSAVYFCASGRGEYNEQFFGPGTRLTVL.

This rearrangement joins TRBV5-1 to TRBJ2-5; D is unresolved. Trimming left V 0 bases short and J 0 bases short, with 6 bases between. Per germline, CDR1 SGHRS and CDR2 YFSETQ. CDR3 length: 14 residues. CDR3 sequence: CASSLGVDQETQYF. CDR3 sequence (DNA): TGCGCCAGCAGCTTGGGTGTCGACCAAGAGACCCAGTACTTC.

V gene TRBV7-9 combines with J gene TRBJ2-7; D ambiguous. The length of the CDR3 is 14 residues. Per germline, CDR1 SEHNR and CDR2 FQNEAQ (reference sequence). The ends were cut back, 10 bases at V and 6 bases at J, with 22 bases in the middle. Here the CDR3 reads CATSESWDWREQYF. The CDR3 nucleotides are TGTGCCACCTCCGAGTCGTGGGATTGGCGCGAGCAGTACTTC.

On this clone itself: Within the sample, other DNA sequences also encode this same CDR3. V and J are TRBV5-4 and TRBJ2-7, with D unresolved. The ends were cut back, 2 bases at V and 7 bases at J, with 7 bases in the middle. Germline V gene sequence: CDR1 SGHNT, CDR2 YYREEE (reference sequence). The CDR3 is made up of 11 amino acids. The CDR3 region has the DNA TGTGCCAGCAGCTTTTCTGGAGAGCAGTACTTC. It translates to CASSFSGEQYF.

The CDR3 DNA follows: TGCGCCAGCAGCCTCCTGGAAGGGGACAGCGAGCAGTACTTC. Translated, it gives CASSLLEGDSEQYF. The genes are TRBV4-1 and TRBJ2-7; 7 bases are shared with TRBD1. Germline V lookup: CDR1 MGHRA, CDR2 YSYEKL. The CDR3 extends over 14 amino acids. The J segment lost 6 bases and the V segment lost 4 bases, leaving 9 bases of the junction unmatched.

For this clone: Other DNA sequences in this specimen translate into the identical CDR3. V and J are TRBV19 and TRBJ2-7, with D tentatively TRBD1 (6 bases). The CDR3 contains 14 residues. CDR1 is LNHDA, CDR2 SQIVND, per germline (reference sequence). With 2 bases removed from V and 1 base from J, the gap between germline ends came to 9 bases. This chain's CDR3 is CASSIRTESYEQYF. The CDR3 nucleotides read TGTGCCAGTAGTATACGGACAGAATCCTACGAGCAGTACTTC.

This chain uses TRBV29-1 with TRBJ2-1; either TRBD1 or TRBD2 may fit D (6 bases each). From germline, CDR1 is SQVTM and CDR2 ANQGSEA. This CDR3 contains 15 residues. Trimming pared 2 bases from V and 5 bases from J, leaving 16 bases between. Here the CDR3 DNA reads TGCAGCGTTGAATCGGGACTTGAGGGGGACAATGAGCAGTTCTTC. Its protein is CSVESGLEGDNEQFF.

The rearrangement links TRBV19 to TRBJ1-1; possible D gene TRBD1, 5 bases. Trimming shortened V by 3 bases and J by 1 base, and 6 bases separated the two germline ends. Germline-derived CDR1 and CDR2 are LNHDA and SQIVND (reference sequence). This CDR3 has 13 amino acids. CDR3 in amino acids: CASSMGPNTEAFF. CDR3 sequence (DNA): TGTGCCAGTAGTATGGGGCCGAACACTGAAGCTTTCTTT.

V gene TRBV7-9 combines with J gene TRBJ2-5; the D gene is possibly TRBD2 (6 bases). Deletions cut 5 bases from V and 3 bases from J, with 10 bases between. CDR3 length: 13 residues. CDR1 and CDR2 (germline): SEHNR, FQNEAQ (reference sequence). CDR3 amino acids: CASSPPGEETQYF. The CDR3, as DNA: TGTGCCAGCAGCCCCCCGGGGGAAGAGACCCAGTACTTC.

The V and J genes are TRBV6-5 and TRBJ2-7, with a tentative D call TRBD1 (5 bases). V lost 6 bases and J 2 bases, leaving 8 bases between the germline ends. CDR3 length equals 12 residues. The germline V gene has CDR1 MNHEY and CDR2 SVGAGI. The DNA for the CDR3 is TGTGCCAGCAGGGCAGGGACCTACGAGCAGTACTTC. It is translated as CASRAGTYEQYF.

The rearrangement uses TRBV4-1 and TRBJ2-7, with 9 bases lining up with TRBD1. Per germline, CDR1 MGHRA and CDR2 YSYEKL. The CDR3 spans 15 residues. V shed 2 bases, J shed 2 bases, and the junction held 4 bases outside the gene matches. CDR3 in DNA: TGCGCCAGCAGCCAAAGGGACAGGGCAGCCTACGAGCAGTACTTC. It translates to CASSQRDRAAYEQYF.

The rearrangement links TRBV7-6 to TRBJ2-5; TRBD1 aligns across 8 bases. The V gene's germline CDR1 is SGHVS and CDR2 FNYEAQ. CDR3 length equals 17 residues. Losses at the gene ends were 2 bases for V and 6 bases for J; bases not matched to a gene: 14. CDR3 DNA: TGTGCCAGCAGCTTATTCCCTTACGAAGGACAGGGTCAGACCCAGTACTTC. Translated, it gives CASSLFPYEGQGQTQYF.